This T cell receptor (beta chain) was sequenced during a study of metastatic and nonmetastatic thyroid tumors. Across the study: Comparison of repertoires was carried out across blood and tumor or nodule tissue from malignant and benign thyroid patients.

Germline V lookup: CDR1 MNHNS, CDR2 SASEGT. There are 16 residues in the CDR3. The V gene lost 7 bases and the J gene lost 1 base, with 14 bases spanning the gap. Each patient went into thyroid surgery without having received any treatment. This clone was seen repeatedly, ten times or more. Its antigen is currently unknown. TCRdb called clones again from the PCR reads with MiXCR. This table has tens of thousands of clones, roughly 12% appearing once. Whole-study findings and limits: The study reportedly found significantly higher TCR beta diversity in malignant thyroid tumors than benign nodules, in blood and tumor.

The source material was blood. This clonotype originated in a female donor with papillary thyroid cancer or a benign thyroid nodule (not recorded which). Some clones in this sample may be carry-over from other donors' samples. This chain joins TRBV6-1 and TRBJ2-6; either TRBD1 or TRBD2 may fit D (5 bases each). CDR3 amino acids: CASTPWGTSGANVLTF. CDR3 coding DNA: TGTGCCAGCACCCCATGGGGGACGTCTGGGGCCAACGTCCTGACTTTC.